The 9 T cell receptor beta chains in this list originate from one sample, sequenced in a study of CD8+CD57+ T cells in acquired aplastic anemia. The use of genomic DNA as template underpinned the TCR beta VDJ and CDR3 profiling. Via MiXCR, TCRdb re-called the reads, giving one row per CDR3 protein. The table has about 220,000 distinct CDR3 sequences, roughly 35% seen once. The sequencing input was sorted CD4+, CD8+, or CD8+CD57+ T cells (not recorded which) from PBMCs. The receptors were gathered from a human donor in good health, serving as a control.

This clonotype has at least ten counts. The chain uses TRBV2 and TRBJ1-2; D possibly corresponds to TRBD1 (5 bases). CDR1 SNHLY and CDR2 FYNNEI come from the germline V gene. Trimming shortened V by 5 bases and J by 6 bases, and 13 bases separated the two germline ends. The CDR3 is 13 residues long. The DNA for the CDR3 is TGTGCCAGCAGTCTACGGGGGGGGGATGGCTACACCTTC. It translates to CASSLRGGDGYTF.

The J gene is TRBJ2-1, the V gene TRBV12-5, with a possible D match to TRBD2 (6 bases). The germline V gene has CDR1 LGHNT and CDR2 FRNRAP. The CDR3 runs 15 residues. V lost 5 bases and J 2 bases, leaving 13 bases between the germline ends. The CDR3 loop reads CASGPGTLTYNEQFF. The CDR3 DNA is TGTGCTAGTGGTCCCGGGACTCTCACCTACAATGAGCAGTTCTTC.

The chain has TRBV3-1 and TRBJ2-1; 10 bases map to TRBD2. The V and J ends lost 4 bases and 6 bases, in that order; junction bases with no gene match: 12. This CDR3 comprises 17 residues. Germline V gives CDR1 LGHDT, CDR2 YNNKEL (reference sequence). The chain's CDR3 is CASSLLQAGGPSNEQFF. The CDR3 bases are TGTGCCAGCAGCCTATTACAAGCGGGGGGGCCGAGCAATGAGCAGTTCTTC.

The V gene is TRBV7-3, the J gene TRBJ2-1; 7 bases fit TRBD1. V was clipped by 5 bases and J by 4 bases; unmatched bases: 5. The CDR3 consists of 14 residues. Germline assignment: CDR1 SGHTA and CDR2 FQGTGA. The CDR3 coding sequence is TGTGCCAGCAGCCGAGGGACAGTGTACAATGAGCAGTTCTTC. This codes for CASSRGTVYNEQFF.

Of note for this clonotype: The germline gene is not matched at one end of the junction; a read error may be the cause. The gene calls are TRBV4-2 and TRBJ2-1; D unresolved. This CDR3 has 16 amino acids. Germline assignment: CDR1 LGHNA and CDR2 YNFKEQ. The CDR3 DNA is TGTGCCAGCAGCCGATCGGAGCCTTTCGTTTACAATGGGCAGTTCTTC. Translated: CASSRSEPFVYNGQFF.

This chain uses TRBV10-2 with TRBJ1-6, with D unclear. V shed 3 bases and J shed 9 bases, with 12 bases lying between them. This CDR3 has 14 amino acids. The germline V gene has CDR1 WSHSY and CDR2 SAAADI. CDR3 loop: CASSDRVTASPLHF. CDR3 nucleotide sequence: TGCGCCAGCAGTGATAGGGTGACTGCTTCACCCCTCCACTTT.

This clonotype occurred many times. The genes are TRBV6-9 and TRBJ1-5, with D tentatively TRBD1 (5 bases). Between the trimmed V and J ends, which lost 0 bases and 4 bases, there was a span of 16 bases. This CDR3 has 17 amino acids. Germline values: CDR1 MNHGY, CDR2 SVAAGI. CDR3 in amino acids: CASSYSPGRNLNQPQHF. The CDR3 DNA is TGTGCCAGCAGTTATTCCCCGGGACGAAACCTTAATCAGCCCCAGCATTTT.

This chain links TRBV12-3 or TRBV12-4 with TRBJ1-2; D perhaps matches TRBD1 (5 bases). The CDR3 is 14 amino acids. The ends were cut back, 6 bases at V and 7 bases at J, with 18 bases in the middle. In nucleotides, the CDR3 is TGTGCCAGCAGCCCCGGGGGTGTCTCTCGTGGCTACACCTTC. This gives the protein CASSPGGVSRGYTF.

This chain uses TRBV11-2 with TRBJ2-2; 10 positions match TRBD1. V was clipped by 5 bases and J by 5 bases; unmatched bases: 5. Germline CDR1 SGHAT, CDR2 FQNNGV. The CDR3 has 15 residues. CDR3 nucleotides: TGTGCCAGCAGCCCCGGGACAGGGGAAACCGGGGAGCTGTTTTTT. Translation gives CASSPGTGETGELFF.